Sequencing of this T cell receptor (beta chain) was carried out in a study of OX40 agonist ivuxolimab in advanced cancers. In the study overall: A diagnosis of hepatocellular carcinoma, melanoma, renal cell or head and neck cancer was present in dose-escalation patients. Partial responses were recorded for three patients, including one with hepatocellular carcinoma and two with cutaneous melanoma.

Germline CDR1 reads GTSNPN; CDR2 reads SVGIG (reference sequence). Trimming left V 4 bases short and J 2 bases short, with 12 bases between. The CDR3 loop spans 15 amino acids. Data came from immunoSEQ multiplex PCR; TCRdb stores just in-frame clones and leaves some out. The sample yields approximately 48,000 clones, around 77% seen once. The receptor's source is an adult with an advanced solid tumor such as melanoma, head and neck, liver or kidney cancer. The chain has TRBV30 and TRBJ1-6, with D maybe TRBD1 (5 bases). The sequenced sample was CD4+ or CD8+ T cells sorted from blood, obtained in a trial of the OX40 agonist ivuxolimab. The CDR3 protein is CAWTQGGAYNSPLHF. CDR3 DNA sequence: TGTGCCTGGACTCAGGGAGGGGCCTATAATTCACCCCTCCACTTT.